This entry concerns a single T cell receptor (beta chain). What it binds is unknown. This CDR3 has 16 amino acids. Germline CDR1 MGHRA, CDR2 YSYEKL. V was pared by 4 bases and J by 0 bases, with 13 bases between. The sample belongs to a study of CD8+ T cells in alopecia areata. Study results and caveats: Affected scalp, especially in alopecia totalis/universalis, had a higher clonality than normal scalp did.

cDNA reverse transcribed from extracted RNA served as the sequencing template. Assay used: immunoSEQ multiplex PCR; TCRdb lists only in-frame clones, some missing. The data show fewer than 110,000 clones, 55% seen once. The sample consisted of CD4+ T cells sorted from blood. The rearrangement joins TRBV4-1 to TRBJ1-3; unclear D gene. This TCR was recovered from a human donor in good health. CDR3 amino acids: CASSLEGRYSGNTIYF. As DNA, the CDR3 is TGCGCCAGCAGCCTTGAAGGACGGTACTCTGGAAACACCATATATTTT.